Listed here is a single TCR beta chain. Its target is unknown. V gave up 1 base and J gave up 4 bases, with 10 bases separating them. Looked up from germline, CDR1 is MGHRA and CDR2 is YSYEKL. The CDR3 contains 14 residues. Stated time point: newly diagnosed GD, antithyroid drugs for less than 3 months. PBMC-derived RNA was used for the TCR library. Investigators prepared the TCR beta libraries by applying iRepertoire HTBI primers and Arm-PCR of CDR3 regions. TCRdb fed the multiplex PCR reads into MiXCR, producing one record per CDR3 protein. The data contain hundreds of thousands of distinct CDR3 sequences, about a sixth of them singletons. The record originates from a study of regulatory T cells in long-lasting Graves disease. The study's findings and limits: It was peripheral blood alone, not thyroid tissue, that was studied. Favored usage of TRBV28, TRBJ1-2 and TRBJ2-5 was recorded in persistent disease.

This sequence was found in a female donor with Graves disease. This chain links TRBV4-1 with TRBJ2-5; D is possibly TRBD1 (6 bases). Specimen: peripheral blood mononuclear cells (PBMCs), collected at new diagnosis, from a patient treated with antithyroid drugs. The CDR3 sequence: CASSQVKGGETQYF. CDR3 bases: TGCGCCAGCAGCCAAGTGAAAGGGGGAGAGACCCAGTACTTC.